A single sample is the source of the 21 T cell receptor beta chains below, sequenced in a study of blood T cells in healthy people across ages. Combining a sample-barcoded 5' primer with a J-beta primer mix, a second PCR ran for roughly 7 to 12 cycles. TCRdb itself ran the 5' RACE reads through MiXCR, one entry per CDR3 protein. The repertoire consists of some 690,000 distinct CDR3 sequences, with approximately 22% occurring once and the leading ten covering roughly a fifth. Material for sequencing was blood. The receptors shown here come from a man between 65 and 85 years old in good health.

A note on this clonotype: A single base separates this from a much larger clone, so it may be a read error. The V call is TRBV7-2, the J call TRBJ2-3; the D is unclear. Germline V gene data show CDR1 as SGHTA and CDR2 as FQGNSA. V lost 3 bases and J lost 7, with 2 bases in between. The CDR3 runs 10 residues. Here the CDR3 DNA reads TGTGCCAGCAGCTTCCATACGCAGTATTTT. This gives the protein CASSFHTQYF.

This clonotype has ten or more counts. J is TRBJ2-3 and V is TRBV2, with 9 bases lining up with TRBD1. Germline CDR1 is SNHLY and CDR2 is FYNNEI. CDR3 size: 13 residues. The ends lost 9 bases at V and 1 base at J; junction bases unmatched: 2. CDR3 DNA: TGTGCCAGACAGGGGGCGGGCACAGATACGCAGTATTTT. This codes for CARQGAGTDTQYF.

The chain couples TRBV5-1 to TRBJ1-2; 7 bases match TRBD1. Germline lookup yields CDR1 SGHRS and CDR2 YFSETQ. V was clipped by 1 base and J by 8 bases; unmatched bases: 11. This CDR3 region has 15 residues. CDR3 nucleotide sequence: TGCGCCAGCAGCTTGAGTCCCGGACAGGTTTGGGGCTACACCTTC. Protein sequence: CASSLSPGQVWGYTF.

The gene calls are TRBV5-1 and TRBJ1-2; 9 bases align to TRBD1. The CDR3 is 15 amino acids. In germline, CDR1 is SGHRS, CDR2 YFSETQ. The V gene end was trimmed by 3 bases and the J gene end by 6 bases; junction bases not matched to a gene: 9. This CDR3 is CASSYLTGGGHGYTF. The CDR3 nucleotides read TGCGCCAGCAGCTACCTCACAGGGGGCGGTCATGGCTACACCTTC.

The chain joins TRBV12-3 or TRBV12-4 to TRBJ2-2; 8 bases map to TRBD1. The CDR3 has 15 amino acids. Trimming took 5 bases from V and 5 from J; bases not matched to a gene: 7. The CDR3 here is CASSPQGVRTGELFF. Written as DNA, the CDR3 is TGTGCCAGCAGTCCACAGGGGGTCCGGACCGGGGAGCTGTTTTTT.

The CDR3 region is CATSDPGTAGGYTF. The CDR3 bases are TGTGCCACCAGTGACCCTGGGACAGCTGGCGGCTACACCTTC. This chain uses TRBV24-1 with TRBJ1-2, with 7 bases aligning to TRBD1. CDR1 and CDR2 (germline): KGHDR, SFDVKD. After removal of 4 bases from V and 8 bases from J, the junction contained 9 bases not matched to a gene. The length of the CDR3 is 14 residues.

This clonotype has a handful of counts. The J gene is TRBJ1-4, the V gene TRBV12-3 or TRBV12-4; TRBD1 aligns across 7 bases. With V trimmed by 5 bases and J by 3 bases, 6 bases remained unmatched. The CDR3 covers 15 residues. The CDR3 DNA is TGTGCCAGCAGTATCATGGGACAGCCTAATGAAAAACTGTTTTTT. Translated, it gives CASSIMGQPNEKLFF.

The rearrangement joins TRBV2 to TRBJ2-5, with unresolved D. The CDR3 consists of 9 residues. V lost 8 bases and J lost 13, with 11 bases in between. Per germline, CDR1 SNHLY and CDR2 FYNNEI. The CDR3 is CASERIPYF. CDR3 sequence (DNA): TGTGCCAGCGAGAGAATCCCGTACTTC.

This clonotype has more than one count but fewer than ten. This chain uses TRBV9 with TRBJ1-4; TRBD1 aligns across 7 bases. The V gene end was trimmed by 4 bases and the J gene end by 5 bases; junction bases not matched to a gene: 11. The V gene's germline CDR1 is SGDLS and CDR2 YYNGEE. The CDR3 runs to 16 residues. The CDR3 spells CASSPSAGQKNEKLFF. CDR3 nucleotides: TGTGCCAGCAGCCCATCGGCGGGACAGAAAAATGAAAAACTGTTTTTT.

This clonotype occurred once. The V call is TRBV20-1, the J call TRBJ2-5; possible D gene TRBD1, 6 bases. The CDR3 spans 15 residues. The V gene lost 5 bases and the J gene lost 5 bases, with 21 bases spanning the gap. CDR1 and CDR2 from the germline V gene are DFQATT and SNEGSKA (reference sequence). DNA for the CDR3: TGCAGTGCTGGCACAGGGCGATATGCGAGTGAGACCCAGTACTTC. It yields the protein CSAGTGRYASETQYF.

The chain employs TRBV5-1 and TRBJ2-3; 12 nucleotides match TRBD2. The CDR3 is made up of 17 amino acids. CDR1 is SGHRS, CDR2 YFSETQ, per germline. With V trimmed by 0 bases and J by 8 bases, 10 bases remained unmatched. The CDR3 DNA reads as TGCGCCAGCAGCTTGGCCGCGACTAGCGGGGGCGCGAGTACGCAGTATTTT. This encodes CASSLAATSGGASTQYF.

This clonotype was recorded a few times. The CDR3 reads CAAGVLNEKLFF. For the CDR3, the DNA is TGTGCCGCCGGGGTTCTTAATGAAAAACTGTTTTTT. The V and J genes are TRBV10-3 and TRBJ1-4, with D hard to call. V was clipped by 11 bases and J by 4 bases, with 11 bases between them. The CDR3 runs to 12 residues. In germline, CDR1 is ENHRY, CDR2 SYGVKD.

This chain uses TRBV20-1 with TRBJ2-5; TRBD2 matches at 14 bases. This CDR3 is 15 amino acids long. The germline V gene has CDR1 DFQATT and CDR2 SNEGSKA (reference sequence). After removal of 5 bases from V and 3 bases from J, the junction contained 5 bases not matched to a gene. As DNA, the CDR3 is TGCAGTGCTCGCCGACTAGCGGGAGGGGAAGAGACCCAGTACTTC. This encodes CSARRLAGGEETQYF.

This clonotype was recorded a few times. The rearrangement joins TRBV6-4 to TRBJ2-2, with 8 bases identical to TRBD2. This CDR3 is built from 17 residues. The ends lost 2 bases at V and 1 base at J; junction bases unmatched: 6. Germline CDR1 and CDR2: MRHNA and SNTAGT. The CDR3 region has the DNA TGTGCCAGCAGTGACGGGGTGCTAGCGGGGAACACCGGGGAGCTGTTTTTT. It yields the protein CASSDGVLAGNTGELFF.

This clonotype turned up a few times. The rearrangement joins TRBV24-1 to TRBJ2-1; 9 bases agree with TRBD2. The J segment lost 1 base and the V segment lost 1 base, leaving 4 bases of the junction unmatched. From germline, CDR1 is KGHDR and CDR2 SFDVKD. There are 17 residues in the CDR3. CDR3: CATSDFPSGTSYNEQFF. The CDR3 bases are TGTGCCACCAGTGATTTTCCTAGCGGGACGTCCTACAATGAGCAGTTCTTC.

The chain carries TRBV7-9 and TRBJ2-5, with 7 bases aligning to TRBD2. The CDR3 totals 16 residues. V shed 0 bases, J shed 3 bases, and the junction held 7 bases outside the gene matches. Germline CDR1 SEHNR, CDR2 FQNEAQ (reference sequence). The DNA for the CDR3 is TGTGCCAGCAGCTTAGCGGCCTTCGCGGGGGAAGAGACCCAGTACTTC. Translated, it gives CASSLAAFAGEETQYF. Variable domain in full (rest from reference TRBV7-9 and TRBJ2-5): DTGVSQNPRHKITKRGQNVTFRCDPISEHNRLYWYRQTLGQGPEFLTYFQNEAQLEKSRLLSDRFSAERPKGSFSTLEIQRTEQGDSAMYLCASSLAAFAGEETQYFGPGTRLLVL.

The CDR3 here is CASRQNPGTGSTEAFF. The CDR3 region has the DNA TGTGCCAGCAGACAGAACCCGGGGACAGGGAGCACTGAAGCTTTCTTT. The rearrangement uses TRBV7-9 and TRBJ1-1; 9 bases fit TRBD1. The length of the CDR3 is 16 residues. Germline loops: CDR1 SEHNR, CDR2 FQNEAQ (reference sequence). The junction had 12 bases not matched to a gene; V was cut back by 6 bases and J by 4 bases.

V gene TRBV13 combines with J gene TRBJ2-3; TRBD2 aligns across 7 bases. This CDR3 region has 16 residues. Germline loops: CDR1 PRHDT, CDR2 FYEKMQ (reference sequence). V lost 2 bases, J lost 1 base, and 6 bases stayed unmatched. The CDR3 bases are TGTGCCAGCAGCTTATATGGGGGGAGGGGCACAGATACGCAGTATTTT. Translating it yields CASSLYGGRGTDTQYF. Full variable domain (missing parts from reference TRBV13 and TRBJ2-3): AAGVIQSPRHLIKEKRETATLKCYPIPRHDTVYWYQQGPGQDPQFLISFYEKMQSDKGSIPDRFSAQQFSDYHSELNMSSLELGDSALYFCASSLYGGRGTDTQYFGPGTRLTVL.

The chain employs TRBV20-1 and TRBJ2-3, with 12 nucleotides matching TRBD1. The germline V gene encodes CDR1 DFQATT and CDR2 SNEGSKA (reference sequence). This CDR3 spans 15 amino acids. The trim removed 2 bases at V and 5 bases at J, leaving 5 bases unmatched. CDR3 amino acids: CSARLGQGAGDTQYF. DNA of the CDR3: TGCAGTGCTAGACTGGGACAGGGGGCAGGAGATACGCAGTATTTT.

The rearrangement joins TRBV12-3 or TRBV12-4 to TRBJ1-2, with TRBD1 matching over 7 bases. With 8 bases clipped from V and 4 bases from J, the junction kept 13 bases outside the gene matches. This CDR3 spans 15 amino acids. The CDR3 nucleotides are TGTGCCAGCCGAAAAGAGGGGGCGCGGGGCTATGGCTACACCTTC. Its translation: CASRKEGARGYGYTF.

CDR3 sequence reads: CASSLRISAGGGDTQYF. For the CDR3, the DNA is TGTGCCAGCAGCTTAAGGATTTCAGCGGGAGGGGGGGATACGCAGTATTTT. The chain has TRBV7-8 and TRBJ2-3, with 10 positions matching TRBD2. CDR1 and CDR2 (germline): SGHVS, FQNEAQ. The CDR3 length is 17 residues. V was pared by 2 bases and J by 6 bases, with 11 bases of the junction left unmatched. The complete variable domain, with remaining parts taken from reference TRBV7-8 and TRBJ2-3, reads GAGVSQSPRYKVAKRGQDVALRCDPISGHVSLFWYQQALGQGPEFLTYFQNEAQLDKSGLPSDRFFAERPEGSVSTLKIQRTQQEDSAVYLCASSLRISAGGGDTQYFGPGTRLTVL.